One and the same sample provided the 5 T cell receptor beta chains below, sequenced in a study of Ad26.COV2.S vaccination and SARS-CoV-2 variants. Treatment denoted: 19 received Ad26.COV2.S at low or high dose, single or two shots; 5 received placebo; per-sample allocation not given. Samples came from day 63 after the first vaccine or placebo injection. Data came from immunoSEQ multiplex PCR; TCRdb stores just in-frame clones and leaves some out. In the table there are over 450,000 clones, about 88% of which are singletons. The material sequenced was peripheral blood, taken in a trial of Ad26.COV2.S vaccine versus placebo. The receptors here all came from a person aged 18 to 59 who received the Ad26.COV2.S COVID-19 vaccine or a placebo.

CDR3 sequence (DNA): TGTGCCAGCCGCCGGACTAGTTCCTACAATGAGCAGTTCTTC. Translation gives CASRRTSSYNEQFF. The rearrangement joins TRBV19 to TRBJ2-1; 7 bases line up with TRBD2. V shed 9 bases, J shed 1 base, and the junction held 6 bases outside the gene matches. Germline assignment: CDR1 LNHDA and CDR2 SQIVND (reference sequence). There are 14 residues in the CDR3.

The chain is built from TRBV5-1 and TRBJ2-7, with D unclear. The V end was cut by 0 bases, the J end by 5 bases, with 12 bases between. The CDR3 consists of 14 residues. Germline CDR1 SGHRS, CDR2 YFSETQ. CDR3 in amino acids: CASSLDAALDEQYF. CDR3 coding DNA: TGCGCCAGCAGCTTGGATGCCGCCCTCGACGAGCAGTACTTC.

This chain links TRBV7-8 with TRBJ1-6; 10 bases fit TRBD1. The CDR3 extends over 14 amino acids. The germline V gene encodes CDR1 SGHVS and CDR2 FQNEAQ. V lost 3 bases and J lost 7; bases outside the gene matches: 0. CDR3 loop: CASSLDRGNSPLHF. The CDR3 DNA reads as TGTGCCAGCAGCTTGGACAGGGGGAATTCACCCCTCCACTTT.

The chain has TRBV15 and TRBJ1-2; 12 bases align to TRBD1. The V and J ends lost 3 bases and 8 bases, in that order; junction bases with no gene match: 4. The germline CDR1 and CDR2 sequences are LNHNV and YYDKDF (reference sequence). This CDR3 region has 14 residues. Here the CDR3 DNA reads TGTGCCACCAGCAGGGAGGGGACAGGGGGCGGCTACACCTTC. Its translation: CATSREGTGGGYTF.

V is TRBV27 and J is TRBJ2-2; TRBD2 is a possible D gene (5 bases). Trimming took 6 bases from V and 4 from J, leaving 12 bases between them. There are 14 residues in the CDR3. Germline lookup yields CDR1 MNHEY and CDR2 SMNVEV (reference sequence). CDR3 nucleotides: TGTGCCAGCAGCCCCCCTCGGGGCACCGGGGAGCTGTTTTTT. This sequence encodes CASSPPRGTGELFF.